The next 10 T cell receptor beta chains were all read from a single sample in a study of T cell responses to AZD1222 COVID-19 vaccine (dated by TCRdb to 2020 to 2022). The label giving this sample's time point can be read as: about 28 days (+/-7) after the second vaccine dose. Library preparation employed the immunoSEQ multiplex PCR assay. In TCRdb, the immuneACCESS table is reduced to in-frame sequences with V and J assigned. These tables do not hold every clone; where another copy was compared, an unresolved V gene accounts for under half, and the others remain unexplained. A total of 89,000 or so clones appear in this sample, 90% to 95% of them only once. The biggest ten clones account for around a tenth of the sample. The sequencing used peripheral blood, collected 28 days after the second AZD1222 dose. These receptors all stem from an adult who received the AZD1222 COVID-19 vaccine.

The J gene is TRBJ1-1, the V gene TRBV5-1; D unresolved. Germline values: CDR1 SGHRS, CDR2 YFSETQ. The germline V and J ends were trimmed by 4 bases and 4 bases, with 17 bases remaining between them. CDR3 length: 15 residues. The chain's CDR3 is CASSHRPGSGTEAFF. DNA for the CDR3: TGCGCCAGCAGCCACAGACCGGGGAGCGGCACTGAAGCTTTCTTT. The full variable domain, its missing parts supplied by reference TRBV5-1 and TRBJ1-1, is KAGVTQTPRYLIKTRGQQVTLSCSPISGHRSVSWYQQTPGQGLQFLFEYFSETQRNKGNFPGRFSGRQFSNSRSEMNVSTLELGDSALYLCASSHRPGSGTEAFFGQGTRLTVV.

The V and J genes are TRBV28 and TRBJ1-2, with TRBD1 identical over 7 bases. V was pared by 4 bases and J by 4 bases, with 9 bases of the junction left unmatched. The germline V gene encodes CDR1 MDHEN and CDR2 SYDVKM. The CDR3 is 15 residues long. The CDR3: CASSSQSTGLYGYTF. CDR3 nucleotides: TGTGCCAGCAGTTCTCAGTCGACAGGGCTCTATGGCTACACCTTC.

V is TRBV5-1 and J is TRBJ2-1; possible D gene TRBD2, 5 bases. Per the germline V gene, CDR1 is SGHRS and CDR2 is YFSETQ. V dropped 1 base and J dropped 10 bases, with 15 bases sitting between them. The CDR3 loop spans 14 amino acids. The DNA for the CDR3 is TGCGCCAGCAGCTTGACGGTGGGAGTGGGAGAGCAGTTCTTC. Its protein is CASSLTVGVGEQFF. Full variable domain (rest looked up from reference TRBV5-1 and TRBJ2-1): KAGVTQTPRYLIKTRGQQVTLSCSPISGHRSVSWYQQTPGQGLQFLFEYFSETQRNKGNFPGRFSGRQFSNSRSEMNVSTLELGDSALYLCASSLTVGVGEQFFGPGTRLTVL.

The chain combines TRBV11-2 with TRBJ2-3; unclear D gene. This CDR3 contains 14 residues. CDR1 is SGHAT, CDR2 FQNNGV, per germline. Trimming left V 5 bases short and J 6 bases short, with 15 bases between. CDR3 amino acids: CASSNGPLADTQYF. CDR3 coding DNA: TGTGCCAGCAGCAACGGCCCCTTGGCGGATACGCAGTATTTT.

This chain connects TRBV11-3 to TRBJ2-3; D is ambiguous. This CDR3 has 13 amino acids. CDR1 and CDR2 from the germline V gene are SGHNT and YENEEA. V lost 0 bases and J 2 bases, leaving 3 bases between the germline ends. CDR3 sequence (DNA): TGTGCCAGCAGCTTAGAAAACACAGATACGCAGTATTTT. Its protein is CASSLENTDTQYF. Drawing the rest from reference TRBV11-3 and TRBJ2-3, the complete variable domain is EAGVVQSPRYKIIEKKQPVAFWCNPISGHNTLYWYLQNLGQGPELLIRYENEEAVDDSQLPKDRFSAERLKGVDSTLKIQPAELGDSAVYLCASSLENTDTQYFGPGTRLTVL.

The V call is TRBV28, the J call TRBJ1-6; the D gene is possibly TRBD1 (5 bases). The CDR3 runs to 14 residues. V was trimmed by 8 bases and J by 7 bases, leaving 15 bases between them. The germline V gene encodes CDR1 MDHEN and CDR2 SYDVKM. The CDR3 coding sequence is TGTGCCAGCGAGTCTCCGGGGCCCAATTCACCCCTCCACTTT. Its translation is CASESPGPNSPLHF.

This clone was recorded once. This rearrangement joins TRBV19 to TRBJ1-1; 7 nucleotides agree with TRBD1. This CDR3 comprises 15 residues. Germline V gene sequence: CDR1 LNHDA, CDR2 SQIVND (reference sequence). With V trimmed by 7 bases and J by 0 bases, 8 bases remained unmatched. CDR3: CASTPGQFMNTEAFF. The DNA of the CDR3 is TGTGCCAGTACCCCGGGACAGTTCATGAACACTGAAGCTTTCTTT.

The chain couples TRBV19 to TRBJ2-7; TRBD1 matches 7 bases. This CDR3 has 15 residues. Germline CDR1 LNHDA, CDR2 SQIVND (reference sequence). The V segment lost 8 bases and the J segment 2 bases; nucleotides outside the gene matches: 12. CDR3 in amino acids: CASQSTGTVTYEQYF. The CDR3 coding sequence is TGTGCCAGTCAGTCCACCGGGACAGTTACCTACGAGCAGTACTTC.

The CDR3 protein is CASSVGTGVREETQYF. As DNA, the CDR3 is TGTGCCAGCAGTGTGGGGACAGGGGTAAGAGAAGAGACCCAGTACTTC. This sequence joins TRBV7-8 and TRBJ2-5; 10 bases align to TRBD1. After removal of 6 bases from V and 3 bases from J, the junction contained 10 bases not matched to a gene. Looked up from germline, CDR1 is SGHVS and CDR2 is FQNEAQ. The CDR3 runs 16 residues.

The chain combines TRBV7-3 with TRBJ2-7; 9 nucleotides align to TRBD1. The CDR3 runs 15 residues. From germline, CDR1 is SGHTA and CDR2 FQGTGA. V lost 5 bases to trimming and J lost 1 base; unmatched junction nucleotides: 6. This CDR3 is CASSPQTGGSYEQYF. Here the CDR3 DNA reads TGTGCCAGCAGCCCCCAGACAGGGGGGTCCTACGAGCAGTACTTC.